This paragraph reports one TCR beta chain. What it binds is unknown. Germline loops: CDR1 SNHLY, CDR2 FYNNEI. Trimming stripped 6 bases from V and 4 bases from J, with 7 bases between. The CDR3 contains 11 residues. The primer mix had 60 Vbeta and 13 Jbeta primers. Profiling relied on immunoSEQ multiplex PCR, and the TCRdb table lists in-frame clones only, not all of them. The sample has about 90,000 clones, 70% to 80% seen once; the top ten hold 0.57%. The data belong to a study of cytomegalovirus exposure and HLA in healthy donors. Study results and limitations: Earlier analysis found most TCR beta V segments productive about 87% or about 30% of the time. It was taken for granted in presence/absence analyses that sequencing depth across donors was roughly uniform.

The V gene is TRBV2, the J gene TRBJ2-7, with unresolved D. This clonotype originated in a man aged 30 to 45 in good health and CMV-seronegative. The source material was PBMCs. The CDR3, as DNA: TGTGCCAGCAGCAGCGAGTACGAGCAGTACTTC. Translated: CASSSEYEQYF.